This T cell receptor (beta chain) was sequenced for a study of T cells in Graves' hyperthyroidism and ophthalmopathy (dated by TCRdb to between 2017 and 2020). The study in broad terms: Peripheral blood was collected at initial diagnosis, before any treatment. Once sampling was done, hyperthyroidism patients were given methimazole at a starting dose of 30 mg daily, whereas ophthalmopathy patients were given high-dose intravenous methylprednisolone. The roughly 90 discovery patients were divided at random into training and test sets in a 7:3 ratio. Prospective prediction of ophthalmopathy was tested in an independent validation cohort of approximately 19 hyperthyroidism patients and 15 to 17 patients who later progressed to ophthalmopathy. A discovery cohort of around 98 patients, about 40 with Graves' ophthalmopathy and 57 with stable Graves' hyperthyroidism, was used to find distinguishing TCR V-J signatures. Thyroid tissue and blood T-cell repertoires from more than five Graves' hyperthyroidism patients were also compared in the study. According to the paper, TCR Vbeta CDR3 sequencing was carried out on more than 120 peripheral blood samples, which came from some 41 ophthalmopathy, 70 to 80 hyperthyroidism and about 17 progressor patients.

The TCR beta CDR3 regions were amplified from the RNA transcripts. The first round of RT-PCR for the TCR CDR3 was performed with the HTBI primer set and the Qiagen OneStep RT-PCR kit. The libraries were constructed in a second round of multiplex PCR and then size-selected and purified. The libraries were sequenced on an Illumina HiSeq2000 using paired-end 100 bp reads. The paper's processing steps were these. Raw data were processed with SOAPnuke, discarding reads with adapters, uncalled bases, mean Phred below 15, or no exact constant-primer or identifier match. COPE v1.2.5 was used to merge the high-quality paired reads, and each unique nucleotide sequence was defined as a clonotype. MiTCR v1.1 was used to align clonotypes to the IMGT TRBV, TRBD and TRBJ reference segments. Only V-J combinations with frequency above 0.0001, covering 98% to 99.2% of repertoires, were analysed. A TCS score was defined as the ratio of F50 (clonal expansion) to E x V (chaos), with BLOSUM62-based TCRdist applied between CDR3 peptides within each V-J. Welch's t-statistics and random forest reduced just over 500 V-J features to roughly 13, which were used in a naive Bayes classifier (R e1071). The public reads were reanalyzed by TCRdb: fastp trimming at Q25, MiXCR alignment, in-frame beta chains only. Entries are consolidated by CDR3 protein sequence, retaining the most common genes and DNA. TCRdb, not the authors, supplied the V and J calls. The sample profile shows 380,000 or so distinct CDR3 sequences; about 13% of them were found once. The ten largest clonotypes hold less than 25% of the sample.

Here is what the overall study found, with its caveats: Ophthalmopathy was separated from stable hyperthyroidism by a 13 V-J signature model, with over 85% sensitivity and just over 81% specificity obtained in cross-validation and 80%/75% obtained in testing. In validation, progression to ophthalmopathy was predicted by the model with approximately 67% sensitivity and approximately 78% specificity, a median of 6.5 months before onset. Most expanded thyroid clonotypes (frequency above 0.001) were also detected in blood, suggesting blood repertoires may reflect thyroid immune responses. Sample size was not statistically predetermined, and investigators were not blinded to group allocation.

This clonotype showed up many times. Its target antigen remains unknown. No clone much larger than this one lies a single base away; base qualities are absent. Hyperthyroidism patients were aged 18 to 65 years and newly diagnosed, with disease duration of less than 2 months. The study excluded patients with uncontrolled infections, other autoimmune diseases, pregnancy or lactation. Clinical symptoms, serum thyroxine and TRAb, thyroid ultrasound, and orbital computed tomography formed the basis for the diagnoses. Blood from progressor patients was drawn when they were first diagnosed with hyperthyroidism, before any ophthalmopathy symptoms appeared. PBMCs were separated from 8 to 10 ml of fresh peripheral blood using Ficoll-Paque density gradient centrifugation. Progressor patients were first diagnosed with Graves' hyperthyroidism and then developed ophthalmopathy during follow-up. Total RNA was extracted with Trizol reagent, and quality was checked on an Agilent 2100 Bioanalyzer.

V ends up 1 base short and J 7 bases short, with an unmatched junction base count of 12. The CDR3 numbers 17 residues from cysteine through phenylalanine. Solely the CDR3 DNA is kept, with 51 bases framed from the first base. In the germline V gene, CDR1 corresponds to SGHRS and CDR2 to YFSETQ. The clonotype comes from a man aged 25-40 years with Graves' hyperthyroidism that later progressed to Graves' ophthalmopathy. This receptor chain uses TRBV5-1 and TRBJ2-2, and 8 junctional nucleotides match TRBD1. Input material: blood. The CDR3 protein is CASSLTFEQGDHGELFF. The base sequence is TGCGCCAGCAGCTTGACATTCGAACAGGGGGATCACGGGGAGCTGTTTTTT.